This T cell receptor beta chain was captured in a study of shared clonotypes between healthy human individuals. Study context: A couple of women and three men aged 18 to 49 made up the donors.

Study findings and constraints: Against clonotypes common to all four donors, non-shared ones had lower generation probabilities.

Deep-level assay runs were performed. Sequenced by immunoSEQ multiplex PCR; TCRdb stores in-frame clones only, minus some. The data show some 2,000,000 clones, roughly 95% seen once. This CDR3 region has 13 residues. J gave up 15 bases and V 7 bases, and 13 bases lay outside the gene matches. The germline CDR1 and CDR2 sequences are LNHDA and SQIVND (reference sequence). Turning to this clone: The antigen remains undetermined.

This TCR was sampled from a man aged 18 to 35 in good health. The sequenced sample was naive CD4+ T cells sorted from blood. Subset of the sample: CD45RA+ positively selected. This chain uses TRBV19 with TRBJ1-5; 9 bases are a match to TRBD1. The CDR3, as DNA: TGTGCCAGTACCCTCGACAGGGGGTCACCGGCGCATTTT. Protein: CASTLDRGSPAHF.